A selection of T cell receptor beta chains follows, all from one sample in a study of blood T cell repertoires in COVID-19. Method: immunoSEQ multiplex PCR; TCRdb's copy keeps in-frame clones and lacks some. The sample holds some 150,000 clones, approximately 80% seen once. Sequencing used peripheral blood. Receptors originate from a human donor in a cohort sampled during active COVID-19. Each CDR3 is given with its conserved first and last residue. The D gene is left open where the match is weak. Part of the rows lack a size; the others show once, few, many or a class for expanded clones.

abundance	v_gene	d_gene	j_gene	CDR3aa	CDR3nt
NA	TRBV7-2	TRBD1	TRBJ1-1	CASSFSRGETEAFF	TGTGCCAGCAGCTTTAGCAGGGGGGAGACTGAAGCTTTCTTT
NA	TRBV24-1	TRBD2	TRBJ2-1	CATVGGVGASGRYNEQFF	TGTGCCACCGTCGGGGGGGTTGGGGCCTCGGGGAGGTACAATGAGCAGTTCTTC
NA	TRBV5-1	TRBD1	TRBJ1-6	CASSLDLTGGNSPLHF	TGCGCCAGCAGCTTAGACTTGACAGGGGGGAATTCACCCCTCCACTTT
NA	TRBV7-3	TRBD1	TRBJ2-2	CASSSSSGQLNTGELFF	TGTGCCAGCAGCTCGAGCTCGGGACAGTTGAACACCGGGGAGCTGTTTTTT
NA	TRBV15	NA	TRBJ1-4	CATSREPSTEKLFF	TGTGCCACCAGCAGAGAGCCTTCTACTGAAAAACTGTTTTTT
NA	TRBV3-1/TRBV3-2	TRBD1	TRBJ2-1	CASSSPGQHLNEQFF	TGTGCCAGCAGCTCCCCGGGACAGCACCTCAATGAGCAGTTCTTC
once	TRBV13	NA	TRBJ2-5	CASTGDLYQETQYF	TGTGCCAGCACAGGGGACCTGTACCAAGAGACCCAGTACTTC
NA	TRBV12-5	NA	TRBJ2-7	CASGLDRTYEQYF	TGTGCTAGTGGTTTGGACAGAACCTACGAGCAGTACTTC
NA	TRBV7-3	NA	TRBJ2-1	CASSLGSPNLEQFF	TGTGCCAGCAGCTTGGGGAGCCCTAATTTAGAGCAGTTCTTC
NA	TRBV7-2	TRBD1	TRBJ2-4	CASSLGTGNIQYF	TGTGCCAGCAGCTTGGGGACAGGGAACATTCAGTACTTC
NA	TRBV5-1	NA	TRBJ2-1	CASSFPGTYNEQFF	TGCGCCAGCAGCTTCCCCGGGACCTACAATGAGCAGTTCTTC
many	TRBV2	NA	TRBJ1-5	CASSEFNGGSQHF	TGTGCCAGCAGTGAATTTAACGGGGGGTCCCAGCATTTT
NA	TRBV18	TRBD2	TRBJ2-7	CASSPSGREGQYEQYF	TGTGCCAGCTCACCTTCTGGGCGGGAGGGCCAGTACGAGCAGTACTTC
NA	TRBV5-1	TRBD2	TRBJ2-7	CASSYRLAGGLSYEQYF	TGCGCCAGCAGCTATAGACTAGCGGGAGGCCTGAGCTACGAGCAGTACTTC
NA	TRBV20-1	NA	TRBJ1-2	CSASRIYQGIGGYTF	TGCAGTGCTAGTCGAATTTATCAGGGTATAGGTGGCTACACCTTC
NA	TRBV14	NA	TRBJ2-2	CASSQWRMGPGELFF	TGTGCCAGCAGCCAATGGAGGATGGGCCCCGGGGAGCTGTTTTTT
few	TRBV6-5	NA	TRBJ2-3	CASSFRGAGYF	TGTGCCAGCAGTTTCAGGGGGGCAGGGTATTTT
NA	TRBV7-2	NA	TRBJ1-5	CASSLDRGIGKPQHF	TGTGCCAGCAGCTTAGACCGGGGAATTGGGAAGCCCCAGCATTTT
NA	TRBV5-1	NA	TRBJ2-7	CASLPGAGASFYEQYF	TGCGCCAGCCTTCCGGGAGCGGGCGCGTCCTTCTACGAGCAGTACTTC
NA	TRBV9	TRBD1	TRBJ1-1	CASSRRQGMNTEAFF	TGTGCCAGCAGCCGACGACAGGGTATGAACACTGAAGCTTTCTTT
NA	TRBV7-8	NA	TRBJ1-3	CASSRDVSSGNTIYF	TGTGCCAGCAGCCGAGACGTCAGCTCTGGAAACACCATATATTTT
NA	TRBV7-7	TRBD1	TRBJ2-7	CASSLGPQGAGYEQYF	TGTGCTAGCAGCTTAGGGCCACAGGGGGCTGGCTACGAGCAGTACTTC
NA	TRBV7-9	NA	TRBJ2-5	CASSLAGGVETQYF	TGTGCCAGCAGCTTAGCGGGAGGCGTGGAGACCCAGTACTTC
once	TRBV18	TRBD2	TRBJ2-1	CASSPHGLAGAGSTEDEQFF	TGTGCCAGCTCACCCCACGGACTAGCGGGAGCGGGGAGTACGGAGGATGAGCAGTTCTTC
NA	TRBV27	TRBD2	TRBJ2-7	CASSFLGLAGGRTSYEQYF	TGTGCCAGCAGTTTCCTGGGACTAGCGGGAGGGAGGACCTCCTACGAGCAGTACTTC
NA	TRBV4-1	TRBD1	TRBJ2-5	CASSQGGRQGMPQYF	TGCGCCAGCAGCCAAGGAGGGAGACAGGGGATGCCCCAGTACTTC
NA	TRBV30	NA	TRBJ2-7	CAWRGRRDEQYF	TGTGCCTGGAGGGGGAGGAGGGACGAGCAGTACTTC
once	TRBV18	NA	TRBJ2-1	CASSPLGQTYNEQFF	TGTGCCAGCTCACCCCTCGGACAGACCTACAATGAGCAGTTCTTC
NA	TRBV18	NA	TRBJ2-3	CASSPPSLDTQYF	TGTGCCAGCTCACCCCCTTCTTTAGATACGCAGTATTTT
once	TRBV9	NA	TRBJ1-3	CASSVVADNSGNTIYF	TGTGCCAGCAGCGTAGTTGCCGACAACTCTGGAAACACCATATATTTT
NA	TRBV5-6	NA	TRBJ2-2	CASSSGDLELFF	TGTGCCAGCAGCTCGGGAGATCTGGAGCTGTTTTTT
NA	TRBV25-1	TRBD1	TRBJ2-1	CASSERQGSAYNEQFF	TGTGCCAGCAGCGAAAGACAGGGTTCGGCCTACAATGAGCAGTTCTTC
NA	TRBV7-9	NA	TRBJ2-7	CASSFPPPVSYEQYF	TGTGCCAGCAGCTTCCCACCTCCAGTCTCCTACGAGCAGTACTTC
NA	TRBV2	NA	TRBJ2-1	CASLVSPSRGEQFF	TGTGCCAGCTTAGTAAGCCCTTCCAGGGGTGAGCAGTTCTTC
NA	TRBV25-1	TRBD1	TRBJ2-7	CASSESGWQGATGQYF	TGTGCCAGCAGTGAATCAGGCTGGCAGGGGGCTACCGGGCAGTACTTC
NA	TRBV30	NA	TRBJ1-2	CAWSPPRGSRIYGYTF	TGTGCCTGGAGTCCCCCTAGGGGGTCGAGGATTTATGGCTACACCTTC
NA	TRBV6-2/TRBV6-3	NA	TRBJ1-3	CASSYGVASGNTIYF	TGTGCCAGCAGTTACGGAGTGGCCTCTGGAAACACCATATATTTT
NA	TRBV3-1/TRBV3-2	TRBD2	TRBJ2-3	CASSLGLASTDTQYF	TGTGCCAGCAGCCTCGGACTAGCGAGCACAGATACGCAGTATTTT
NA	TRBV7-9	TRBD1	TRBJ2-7	CASSSGQGAYEQYF	TGTGCCAGCAGCTCAGGACAGGGGGCTTACGAGCAGTACTTC
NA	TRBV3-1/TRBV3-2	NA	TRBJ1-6	CASSQPGSFSPLHF	TGTGCCAGCAGCCAGCCAGGGTCATTTTCACCCCTCCACTTT